This T cell receptor beta chain emerged from a study of T cell responses to AZD1222 COVID-19 vaccine. General study results and limits: Females made up more of the donors, who were largely white British, and clonal diversity may have come out too low.

In regard to this clone: Its antigen remains unknown.

Repertoires were generated with immunoSEQ multiplex PCR, while TCRdb's copy carries only in-frame clones and drops some. The repertoire holds 86,000 or so clones, with about 90% as singletons. Germline lookup yields CDR1 MDHEN and CDR2 SYDVKM. CDR3 length: 15 amino acids. J gave up 7 bases and V 2 bases, and 8 bases lay outside the gene matches. Sequencing was performed on peripheral blood, taken 28 days after the second AZD1222 dose. The chain employs TRBV28 and TRBJ1-2; 9 positions agree with TRBD1. The clonotype originates from an adult who received the AZD1222 COVID-19 vaccine. In DNA, the CDR3 is TGTGCCAGCAGTTTAACGGGGACAGGGAAATTTGGCTACACCTTC. Translating gives CASSLTGTGKFGYTF.